A single sample is the source of the 10 T cell receptor beta chains below, sequenced in a study of blood T cells in healthy people across ages. A second PCR of about 7 to 12 cycles used a sample-barcoded 5' primer and a J-beta primer mix. MiXCR was run by TCRdb on the 5' RACE reads, yielding one entry per CDR3 protein. Of approximately 1.5 million distinct CDR3 sequences listed, under 55% are singletons. Sequenced sample: blood. These receptors all stem from a woman between 18 and 30 years old in good health.

The chain recombines TRBV4-2 with TRBJ2-1; TRBD2 matches 12 bases. This CDR3 has 16 amino acids. Germline lookup yields CDR1 LGHNA and CDR2 YNFKEQ. The ends lost 3 bases at V and 9 bases at J; junction bases unmatched: 9. The CDR3 DNA is TGTGCCAGCAGCCAGCGACTAGCGGGAGTGTGGGGTGAGCAGTTCTTC. The encoded protein is CASSQRLAGVWGEQFF.

The rearrangement links TRBV20-1 to TRBJ2-1, with D perhaps matching TRBD2 (5 bases). With 3 bases removed from V and 8 bases from J, the gap between germline ends came to 14 bases. CDR3 length equals 13 residues. CDR1 is DFQATT and CDR2 is SNEGSKA in the germline V gene (reference sequence). CDR3 sequence reads: CSASLGLAYEQFF. In DNA form, the CDR3 reads TGCAGTGCTAGTCTCGGCCTAGCCTATGAGCAGTTCTTC.

The chain is built from TRBV10-3 and TRBJ2-5; D might be TRBD1 (5 bases). V shed 8 bases and J shed 4 bases, with 11 bases lying between them. CDR3 length: 12 amino acids. Germline-derived CDR1 and CDR2 are ENHRY and SYGVKD. Written as DNA, the CDR3 is TGTGCCATCGCTAGGGGCGGAGAGACCCAGTACTTC. Encoded protein: CAIARGGETQYF.

The gene calls are TRBV9 and TRBJ2-3, with a tentative D call TRBD1 (6 bases). The CDR3 is 15 residues long. The germline V and J ends were trimmed by 3 bases and 6 bases, with 17 bases remaining between them. CDR1 and CDR2 (germline): SGDLS, YYNGEE. For the CDR3, the DNA is TGTGCCAGCAGCGCCGAGGACAGCCTGGGGGATACGCAGTATTTT. Its translation: CASSAEDSLGDTQYF.

The chain uses TRBV27 and TRBJ2-7, with 7 bases fitting TRBD1. Germline V gene data show CDR1 as MNHEY and CDR2 as SMNVEV (reference sequence). V shed 3 bases, J shed 4 bases, and the junction held 12 bases outside the gene matches. The CDR3 spans 16 residues. CDR3 sequence (DNA): TGTGCCAGCAGTTTTTCCACAGGGGAAAGATTGTACGAGCAGTACTTC. Its translation: CASSFSTGERLYEQYF.

In this sample, this clonotype turned up a few times. The chain has TRBV7-8 and TRBJ2-3, with TRBD2 matching 9 bases. This CDR3 spans 15 amino acids. Germline V gene data show CDR1 as SGHVS and CDR2 as FQNEAQ. V shed 5 bases, J shed 4 bases, and the junction held 7 bases outside the gene matches. CDR3 nucleotide sequence: TGTGCCAGCAGCGCCGGGACTAGCTTTCCAGATACGCAGTATTTT. As protein: CASSAGTSFPDTQYF.

The rearrangement joins TRBV29-1 to TRBJ1-4, with 9 bases matching TRBD1. Germline lookup yields CDR1 SQVTM and CDR2 ANQGSEA. This CDR3 is built from 13 residues. V trimming: 7 bases; J trimming: 8 bases; junction bases outside the gene matches: 8. The DNA for the CDR3 is TGCAGCGGGGGGACAGGGCGCGGCGAAAAACTGTTTTTT. It specifies CSGGTGRGEKLFF.

Only a few counts were recorded for this clonotype. The rearrangement uses TRBV12-3 or TRBV12-4 and TRBJ1-2; D remains unclear. CDR3 length equals 17 residues. The ends were cut back, 8 bases at V and 4 bases at J, with 26 bases in the middle. The CDR3 DNA is TGTGCCAGCTCCTCCGCCCCCGTGACGGTCCTTTTCTATGGCTACACCTTC. It translates to CASSSAPVTVLFYGYTF.

This clonotype has only a few counts. The J gene is TRBJ2-4, the V gene TRBV7-2; 7 bases fit TRBD2. The last part of the DNA fits TRBJ2-5 better; the J call may be wrong. CDR3 size: 17 residues. Germline V gives CDR1 SGHTA, CDR2 FQGNSA. CDR3 sequence (DNA): TGTGCCAGCAGCTTCCCCCCCTTCCGGGACTATGAAGAGACCCAGTACTTC. This gives the protein CASSFPPFRDYEETQYF.

V and J are TRBV6-6 and TRBJ2-7; TRBD2 is a possible D gene (6 bases). Per germline, CDR1 MNHNY and CDR2 SVGAGI (reference sequence). V was cut by 5 bases and J by 0 bases, with 14 bases left in between. The CDR3 covers 15 residues. CDR3 loop: CASSTPGTRSYEQYF. The CDR3 region has the DNA TGTGCCAGCAGTACCCCAGGGACTCGCTCCTACGAGCAGTACTTC.